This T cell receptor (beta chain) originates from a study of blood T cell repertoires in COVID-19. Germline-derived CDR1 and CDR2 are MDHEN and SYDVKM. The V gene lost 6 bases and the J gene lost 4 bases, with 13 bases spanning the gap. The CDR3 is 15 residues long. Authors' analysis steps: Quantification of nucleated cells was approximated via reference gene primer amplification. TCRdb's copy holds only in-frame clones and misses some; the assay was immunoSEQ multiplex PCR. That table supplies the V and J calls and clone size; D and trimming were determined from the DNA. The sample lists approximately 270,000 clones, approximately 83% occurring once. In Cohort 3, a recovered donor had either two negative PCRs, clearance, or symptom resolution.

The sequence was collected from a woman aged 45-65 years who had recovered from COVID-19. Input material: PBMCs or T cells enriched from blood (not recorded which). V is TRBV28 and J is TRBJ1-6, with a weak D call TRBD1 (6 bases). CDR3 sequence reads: CASRFATGYNSPLHF. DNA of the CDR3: TGTGCCAGCAGGTTCGCGACAGGTTATAATTCACCCCTCCACTTT. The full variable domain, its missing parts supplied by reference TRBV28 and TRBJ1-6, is DVKVTQSSRYLVKRTGEKVFLECVQDMDHENMFWYRQDPGLGLRLIYFSYDVKMKEKGDIPEGYSVSREKKERFSLILESASTNQTSMYLCASRFATGYNSPLHFGNGTRLTVT.